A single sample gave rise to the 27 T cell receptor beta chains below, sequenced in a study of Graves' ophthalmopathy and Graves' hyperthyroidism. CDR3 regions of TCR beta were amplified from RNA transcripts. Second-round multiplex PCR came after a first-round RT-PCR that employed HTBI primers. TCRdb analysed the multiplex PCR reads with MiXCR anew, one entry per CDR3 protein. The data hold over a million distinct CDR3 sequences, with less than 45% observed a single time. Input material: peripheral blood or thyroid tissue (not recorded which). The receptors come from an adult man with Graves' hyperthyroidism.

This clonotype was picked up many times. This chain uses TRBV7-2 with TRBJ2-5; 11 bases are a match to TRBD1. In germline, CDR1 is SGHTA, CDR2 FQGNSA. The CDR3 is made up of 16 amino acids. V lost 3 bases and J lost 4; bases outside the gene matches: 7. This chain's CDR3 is CASSFLDRGRGETQYF. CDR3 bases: TGTGCCAGCAGCTTCTTGGACAGGGGGCGGGGAGAGACCCAGTACTTC. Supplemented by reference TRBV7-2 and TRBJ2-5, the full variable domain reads GAGVSQSPSNKVTEKGKDVELRCDPISGHTALYWYRQSLGQGLEFLIYFQGNSAPDKSGLPSDRFSAERTGGSVSTLTIQRTQQEDSAVYLCASSFLDRGRGETQYFGPGTRLLVL.

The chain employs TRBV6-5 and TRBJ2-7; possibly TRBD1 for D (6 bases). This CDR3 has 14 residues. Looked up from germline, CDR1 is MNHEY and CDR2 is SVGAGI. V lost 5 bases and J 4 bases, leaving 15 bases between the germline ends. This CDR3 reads CASSEIRGTYEQYF. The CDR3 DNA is TGTGCCAGCAGTGAAATCAGGGGCACTTACGAGCAGTACTTC.

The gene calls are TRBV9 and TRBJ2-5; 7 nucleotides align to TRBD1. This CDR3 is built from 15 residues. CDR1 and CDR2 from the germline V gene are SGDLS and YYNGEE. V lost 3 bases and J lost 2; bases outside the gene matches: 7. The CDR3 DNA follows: TGTGCCAGCAGCGCGACAGGGTCCACACAAGAGACCCAGTACTTC. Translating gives CASSATGSTQETQYF.

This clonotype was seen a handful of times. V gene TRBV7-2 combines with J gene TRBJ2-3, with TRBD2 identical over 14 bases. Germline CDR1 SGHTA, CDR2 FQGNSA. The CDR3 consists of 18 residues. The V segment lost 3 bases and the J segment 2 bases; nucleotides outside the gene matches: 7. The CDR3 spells CASSLAGLAGVITDTQYF. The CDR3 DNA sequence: TGTGCCAGCAGCTTGGCGGGACTAGCGGGAGTCATCACAGATACGCAGTATTTT.

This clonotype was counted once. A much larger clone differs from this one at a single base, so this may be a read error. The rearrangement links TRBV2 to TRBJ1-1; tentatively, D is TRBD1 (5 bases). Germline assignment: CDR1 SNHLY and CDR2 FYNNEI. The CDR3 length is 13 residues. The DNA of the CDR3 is TGTGCCAGCAGCTGGTGGGGGAACGCTGAAGCTTTCTTT. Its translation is CASSWWGNAEAFF.

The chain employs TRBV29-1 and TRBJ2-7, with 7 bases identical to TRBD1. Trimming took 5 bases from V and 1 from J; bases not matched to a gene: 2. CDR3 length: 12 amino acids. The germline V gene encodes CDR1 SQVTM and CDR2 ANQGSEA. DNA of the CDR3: TGCAGCGTTCAGGGGGATTCCTACGAGCAGTACTTC. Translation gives CSVQGDSYEQYF.

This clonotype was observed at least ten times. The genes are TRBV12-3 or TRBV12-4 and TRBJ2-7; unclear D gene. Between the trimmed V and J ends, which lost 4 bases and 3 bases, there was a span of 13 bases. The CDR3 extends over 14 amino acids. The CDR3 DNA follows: TGTGCCAGCAGTTCCGCTAAAGGCCGCTACGAGCAGTACTTC. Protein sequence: CASSSAKGRYEQYF.

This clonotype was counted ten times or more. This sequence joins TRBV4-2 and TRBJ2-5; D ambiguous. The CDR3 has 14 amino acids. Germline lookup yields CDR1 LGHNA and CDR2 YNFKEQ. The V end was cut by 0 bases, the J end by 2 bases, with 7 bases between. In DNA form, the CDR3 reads TGTGCCAGCAGCCAAGAGGGTGAGCAAGAGACCCAGTACTTC. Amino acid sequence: CASSQEGEQETQYF.

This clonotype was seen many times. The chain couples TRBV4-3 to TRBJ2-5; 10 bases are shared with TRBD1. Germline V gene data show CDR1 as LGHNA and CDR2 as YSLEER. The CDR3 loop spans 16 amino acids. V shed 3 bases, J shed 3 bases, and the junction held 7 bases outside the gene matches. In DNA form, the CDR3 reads TGCGCCAGCAGCCAGGGTGACAGGGGGCGGGAAGAGACCCAGTACTTC. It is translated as CASSQGDRGREETQYF.

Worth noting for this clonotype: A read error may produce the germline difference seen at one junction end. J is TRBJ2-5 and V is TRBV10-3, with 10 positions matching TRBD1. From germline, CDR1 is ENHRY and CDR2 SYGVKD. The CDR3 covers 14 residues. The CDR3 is CASSWGTGVETQYF. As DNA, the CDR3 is TGTGCCAGCAGTTGGGGGACAGGGGTCGAGACCCAGTACTTC.

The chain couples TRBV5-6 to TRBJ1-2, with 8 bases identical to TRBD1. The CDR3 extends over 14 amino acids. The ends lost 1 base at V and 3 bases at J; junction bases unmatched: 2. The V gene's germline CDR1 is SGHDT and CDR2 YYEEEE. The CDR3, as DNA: TGTGCCAGCAGCTTGAGGACAGGGCACTATGGCTACACCTTC. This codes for CASSLRTGHYGYTF.

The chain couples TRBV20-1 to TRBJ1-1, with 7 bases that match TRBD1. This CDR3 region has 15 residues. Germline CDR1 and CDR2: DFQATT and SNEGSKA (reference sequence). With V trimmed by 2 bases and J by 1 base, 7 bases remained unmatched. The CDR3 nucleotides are TGCAGTGCTAGACCGCTCGGGACAGCGAACACTGAAGCTTTCTTT. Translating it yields CSARPLGTANTEAFF.

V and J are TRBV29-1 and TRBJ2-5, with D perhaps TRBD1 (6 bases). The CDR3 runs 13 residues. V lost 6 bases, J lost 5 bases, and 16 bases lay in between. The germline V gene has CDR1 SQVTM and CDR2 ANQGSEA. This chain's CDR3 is CSVEVGAGETQYF. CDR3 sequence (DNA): TGCAGCGTCGAGGTGGGGGCTGGGGAGACCCAGTACTTC.

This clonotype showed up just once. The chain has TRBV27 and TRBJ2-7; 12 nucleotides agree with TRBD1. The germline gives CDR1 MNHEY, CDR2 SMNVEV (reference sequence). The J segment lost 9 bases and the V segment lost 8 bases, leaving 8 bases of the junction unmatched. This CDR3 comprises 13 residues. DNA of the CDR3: TGTGCCAGCCGGGGGACAGGGGGCGGAGGGCAGTACTTC. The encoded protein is CASRGTGGGGQYF.

The CDR3 reads CASSPRNPHTEAFF. The CDR3 DNA reads as TGTGCCAGCAGCCCCCGGAACCCCCACACTGAAGCTTTCTTT. This chain joins TRBV14 and TRBJ1-1; D is unclear. V was pared by 4 bases and J by 3 bases, with 12 bases between. The CDR3 loop spans 14 amino acids. The germline CDR1 and CDR2 sequences are SGHDN and FVKESK.

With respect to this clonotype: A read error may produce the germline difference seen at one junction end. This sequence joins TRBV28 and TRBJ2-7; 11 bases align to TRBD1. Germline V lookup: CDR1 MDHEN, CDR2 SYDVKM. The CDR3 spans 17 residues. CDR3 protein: CASSPILRDRGIGEQYF. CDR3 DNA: TGTGCTAGCAGTCCGATACTGCGGGACAGGGGGATAGGCGAGCAGTACTTC.

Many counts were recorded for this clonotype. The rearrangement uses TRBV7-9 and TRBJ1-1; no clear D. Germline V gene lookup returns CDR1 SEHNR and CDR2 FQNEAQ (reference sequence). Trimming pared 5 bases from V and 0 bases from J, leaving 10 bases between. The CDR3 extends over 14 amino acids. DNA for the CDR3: TGTGCCAGCAGCGGGAGAATCATGAACACTGAAGCTTTCTTT. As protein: CASSGRIMNTEAFF.

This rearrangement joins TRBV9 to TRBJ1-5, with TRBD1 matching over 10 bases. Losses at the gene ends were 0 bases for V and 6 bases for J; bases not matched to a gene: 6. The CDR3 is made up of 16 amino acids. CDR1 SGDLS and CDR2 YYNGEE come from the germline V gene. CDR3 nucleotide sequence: TGTGCCAGCAGCGTAGAGACAGGGGGCTTTGGTCAGCCCCAGCATTTT. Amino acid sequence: CASSVETGGFGQPQHF.

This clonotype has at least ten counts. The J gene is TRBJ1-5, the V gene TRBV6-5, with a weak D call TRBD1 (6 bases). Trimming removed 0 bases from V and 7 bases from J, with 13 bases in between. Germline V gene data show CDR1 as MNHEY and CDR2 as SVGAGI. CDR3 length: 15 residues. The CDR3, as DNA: TGTGCCAGCAGTTACTCGGGACAAGACTCCCAGCCCCAGCATTTT. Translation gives CASSYSGQDSQPQHF.

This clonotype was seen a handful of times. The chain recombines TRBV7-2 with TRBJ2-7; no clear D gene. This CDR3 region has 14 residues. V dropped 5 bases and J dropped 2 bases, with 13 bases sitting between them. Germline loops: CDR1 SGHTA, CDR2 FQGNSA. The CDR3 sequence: CASSQDFGTYEQYF. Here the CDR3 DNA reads TGTGCCAGCAGCCAAGATTTTGGAACCTACGAGCAGTACTTC.

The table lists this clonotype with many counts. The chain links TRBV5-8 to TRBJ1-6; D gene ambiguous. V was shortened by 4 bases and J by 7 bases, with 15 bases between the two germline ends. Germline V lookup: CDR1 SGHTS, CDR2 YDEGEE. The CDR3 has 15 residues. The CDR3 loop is CASSRKRQANSPLHF. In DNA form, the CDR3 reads TGTGCCAGCAGCCGCAAACGGCAGGCGAATTCACCCCTCCACTTT.

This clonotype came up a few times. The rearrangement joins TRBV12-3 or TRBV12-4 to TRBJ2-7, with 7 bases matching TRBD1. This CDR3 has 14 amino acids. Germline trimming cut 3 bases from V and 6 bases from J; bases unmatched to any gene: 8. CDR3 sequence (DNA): TGTGCCAGCAGTTTCCCTGGACAGGTTTCCGAGCAGTACTTC. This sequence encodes CASSFPGQVSEQYF.

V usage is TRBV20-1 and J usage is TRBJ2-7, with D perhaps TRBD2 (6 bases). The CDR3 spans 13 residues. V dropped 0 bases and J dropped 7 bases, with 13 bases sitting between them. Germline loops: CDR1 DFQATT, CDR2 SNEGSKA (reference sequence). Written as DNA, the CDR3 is TGCAGTGCTAGAGATTTCGGGGCGGGGGAGCAGTACTTC. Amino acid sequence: CSARDFGAGEQYF.

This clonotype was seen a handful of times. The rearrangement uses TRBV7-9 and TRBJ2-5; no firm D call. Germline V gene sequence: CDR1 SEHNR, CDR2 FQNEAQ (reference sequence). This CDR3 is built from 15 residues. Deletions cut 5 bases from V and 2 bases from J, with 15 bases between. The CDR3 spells CASSGLRLGQETQYF. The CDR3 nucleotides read TGTGCCAGCAGCGGCCTTCGGCTAGGACAAGAGACCCAGTACTTC.

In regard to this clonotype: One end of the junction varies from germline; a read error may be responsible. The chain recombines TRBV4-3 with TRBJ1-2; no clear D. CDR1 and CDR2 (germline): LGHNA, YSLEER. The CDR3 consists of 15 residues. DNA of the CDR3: TGCGCCAGCAGCCAAATTGGCAGGTTTTTTCATGGCTGCACCTTC. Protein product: CASSQIGRFFHGCTF.

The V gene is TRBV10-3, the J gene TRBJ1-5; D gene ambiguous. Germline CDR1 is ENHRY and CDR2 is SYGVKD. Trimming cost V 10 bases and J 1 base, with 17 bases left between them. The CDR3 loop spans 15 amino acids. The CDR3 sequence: CASKPSAESNQPQHF. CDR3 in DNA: TGTGCCAGCAAGCCTTCGGCGGAAAGCAATCAGCCCCAGCATTTT.

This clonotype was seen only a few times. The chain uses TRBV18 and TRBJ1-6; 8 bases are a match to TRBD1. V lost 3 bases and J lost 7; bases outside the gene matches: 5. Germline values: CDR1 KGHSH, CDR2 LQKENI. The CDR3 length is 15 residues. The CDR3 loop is CASSPDRASNSPLHF. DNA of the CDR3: TGTGCCAGCTCACCGGACAGGGCTAGCAATTCACCCCTCCACTTT.